This T cell receptor (beta chain) was captured by sequencing in a study of identical twins. On this clonotype itself: Its antigen remains unidentified.

Study observations and caveats: Memory repertoires lacked the insertion deficit that abundant cord blood beta clonotypes showed.

TCRdb independently ran MiXCR on the 5' RACE reads; one entry per CDR3 protein. The table records hundreds of thousands of distinct CDR3 sequences, less than 7% of them present only once. The CDR3 contains 17 residues. The junction had 15 bases not matched to a gene; V was cut back by 4 bases and J by 8 bases. CDR1 and CDR2 (germline): LGHDT, YNNKEL (reference sequence). Sequenced input: naive T cells sorted from blood. This clonotype was obtained from a man younger than 35 in good health. The chain combines TRBV3-1 with TRBJ2-1, with 9 bases that match TRBD2. The CDR3, as DNA: TGTGCCAGCAGCCGCGTCGGGGGCGGGAGGGCCGGTCATGAGCAGTTCTTC. Translating gives CASSRVGGGRAGHEQFF.